These 18 T cell receptor beta chains came from one sample sequenced in a study of T cell repertoires in cytomegalovirus infection. One entry per CDR3 protein results from TCRdb running MiXCR on the reads. The data contain some 800,000 distinct CDR3 sequences, 29% of them singletons. No antigen is known for these receptors. Sequencing was performed on cultured CD8+ T cells from PBMCs, taken from culture after CMV antigen stimulation. These receptors were taken from a human donor in good health (CMV status not recorded). Some clones in this sample may be carry-over from other donors' samples.

This clonotype has a handful of counts. This chain joins TRBV6-5 and TRBJ2-1; 7 bases agree with TRBD1. The CDR3 is made up of 19 amino acids. CDR1 and CDR2 from the germline V gene are MNHEY and SVGAGI. After removal of 5 bases from V and 5 bases from J, the junction contained 21 bases not matched to a gene. CDR3 sequence reads: CASSPFFLPDRSNNNEQFF. The CDR3 DNA reads as TGTGCCAGCAGTCCTTTCTTTCTTCCGGACAGGAGCAACAACAATGAGCAGTTCTTC.

The chain couples TRBV19 to TRBJ1-5; no definite D call. Trimming removed 7 bases from V and 1 base from J, with 17 bases in between. The CDR3 consists of 16 residues. CDR1 is LNHDA and CDR2 is SQIVND in the germline V gene (reference sequence). CDR3 coding DNA: TGTGCCAGTACCCCGGCCCTCCGGCGGAGCAATCAGCCCCAGCATTTT. It translates to CASTPALRRSNQPQHF.

There are a few counts of this clonotype. V is TRBV7-2 and J is TRBJ2-1; D perhaps matches TRBD2 (6 bases). The germline gives CDR1 SGHTA, CDR2 FQGNSA. This CDR3 has 18 amino acids. The V end lost 5 bases, the J end lost 0 bases, and 20 bases lay between the germline ends. CDR3 DNA: TGTGCCAGCAGCCCCACCTATCGGGGACTCAGCTCCTACAATGAGCAGTTCTTC. It codes for CASSPTYRGLSSYNEQFF.

This chain connects TRBV6-6 to TRBJ2-4; TRBD1 agrees at 7 bases. The germline V gene encodes CDR1 MNHNY and CDR2 SVGAGI (reference sequence). This CDR3 is built from 16 residues. Losses at the gene ends were 5 bases for V and 8 bases for J; bases not matched to a gene: 15. The CDR3 DNA sequence: TGTGCCAGCAGTCCAGACAGGGTGAAAAAAGGGGACATTCAGTACTTC. Protein product: CASSPDRVKKGDIQYF.

The gene calls are TRBV13 and TRBJ1-1; 8 bases align to TRBD1. The J segment lost 4 bases and the V segment lost 5 bases, leaving 12 bases of the junction unmatched. In germline, CDR1 is PRHDT, CDR2 FYEKMQ (reference sequence). The CDR3 has 16 residues. CDR3 in DNA: TGTGCCAGCAGCCAGGGGGCGCAATCGCTTGGCACTGAAGCTTTCTTT. Translating gives CASSQGAQSLGTEAFF. Together with reference TRBV13 and TRBJ1-1, the CDR3 gives the full variable domain: AAGVIQSPRHLIKEKRETATLKCYPIPRHDTVYWYQQGPGQDPQFLISFYEKMQSDKGSIPDRFSAQQFSDYHSELNMSSLELGDSALYFCASSQGAQSLGTEAFFGQGTRLTVV.

The CDR3 sequence: CASSPWRGLTDTQYF. In DNA, the CDR3 is TGTGCCAGCAGCCCCTGGCGAGGGCTCACAGATACGCAGTATTTT. The chain has TRBV7-2 and TRBJ2-3; D is perhaps TRBD2 (5 bases). The ends were cut back, 5 bases at V and 2 bases at J, with 14 bases in the middle. Germline CDR1 SGHTA, CDR2 FQGNSA. The CDR3 covers 15 residues.

This clonotype was counted at least ten times. The genes are TRBV7-6 and TRBJ2-1, with TRBD1 as a possible D gene (5 bases). Trimming took 5 bases from V and 0 from J, leaving 14 bases between them. The CDR3 has 16 residues. Germline V CDR1 and CDR2: SGHVS, FNYEAQ. The CDR3 loop reads CASSLLWGSSYNEQFF. In nucleotides, the CDR3 is TGTGCCAGCAGCCTACTCTGGGGCAGCTCCTACAATGAGCAGTTCTTC.

This clonotype was seen a handful of times. As DNA, the CDR3 is TGTGCTAGTGGTTTGCTTAGCGGGGGGCTGAGCACAGATACGCAGTATTTT. This encodes CASGLLSGGLSTDTQYF. The chain has TRBV12-5 and TRBJ2-3; 10 bases align to TRBD2. The germline V gene has CDR1 LGHNT and CDR2 FRNRAP. V lost 2 bases and J lost 0; bases outside the gene matches: 5. There are 17 residues in the CDR3.

V and J are TRBV5-1 and TRBJ2-1, with TRBD2 identical over 7 bases. The CDR3 contains 15 residues. The V and J ends lost 0 bases and 8 bases, in that order; junction bases with no gene match: 8. Germline-derived CDR1 and CDR2 are SGHRS and YFSETQ. CDR3 loop: CASSLAGGKRDEQFF. CDR3 DNA sequence: TGCGCCAGCAGCTTGGCGGGGGGTAAGAGGGATGAGCAGTTCTTC.

In this sample, this clonotype turned up a few times. This CDR3 is CATQRKGANTGELFF. The CDR3 DNA is TGTGCCACCCAGAGAAAGGGCGCGAACACCGGGGAGCTGTTTTTT. J is TRBJ2-2 and V is TRBV10-3, with no clear D. Germline values: CDR1 ENHRY, CDR2 SYGVKD. Trimming stripped 10 bases from V and 0 bases from J, with 15 bases between. The CDR3 loop spans 15 amino acids.

The rearrangement joins TRBV6-5 to TRBJ1-2, with no clear D. Between the trimmed V and J ends, which lost 2 bases and 2 bases, there was a span of 6 bases. Germline-derived CDR1 and CDR2 are MNHEY and SVGAGI. The CDR3 loop spans 13 amino acids. In DNA form, the CDR3 reads TGTGCCAGCAGTTACGACATCAACTATGGCTACACCTTC. As protein: CASSYDINYGYTF.

This clonotype was counted between two and nine times. V is TRBV7-9 and J is TRBJ2-6, with 8 bases fitting TRBD2. This CDR3 comprises 16 residues. The V gene's germline CDR1 is SEHNR and CDR2 FQNEAQ (reference sequence). Trimming took 4 bases from V and 4 from J; bases not matched to a gene: 6. CDR3 DNA: TGTGCCAGCAGCTCCCAAGCGGGGGCAGGGGCCAACGTCCTGACTTTC. Protein: CASSSQAGAGANVLTF.

This clonotype has a handful of counts. V usage is TRBV28 and J usage is TRBJ1-2; 7 nucleotides align to TRBD1. The V and J ends lost 4 bases and 8 bases, in that order; junction bases with no gene match: 4. The CDR3 extends over 12 amino acids. The germline CDR1 and CDR2 sequences are MDHEN and SYDVKM. The chain's CDR3 is CASSSDRAGYTF. The CDR3 nucleotides are TGTGCCAGCAGTTCCGACAGGGCCGGCTACACCTTC.

This clonotype appeared a few times. V and J are TRBV19 and TRBJ2-7; 9 nucleotides match TRBD1. V trimming: 5 bases; J trimming: 5 bases; junction bases outside the gene matches: 13. There are 16 residues in the CDR3. Germline CDR1 LNHDA, CDR2 SQIVND (reference sequence). The CDR3 coding sequence is TGTGCCAGTAGTGCCGCCCCCGGACAGGGGTCCCACGAGCAGTACTTC. Translating it yields CASSAAPGQGSHEQYF.

This chain uses TRBV7-6 with TRBJ1-1, with 9 bases that match TRBD1. V dropped 4 bases and J dropped 7; count of bases not matched to a gene: 7. The CDR3 contains 14 residues. Germline values: CDR1 SGHVS, CDR2 FNYEAQ. CDR3 nucleotides: TGTGCCAGCAGCTCAGGACAGGGGAGGGATGAAGCTTTCTTT. Residues: CASSSGQGRDEAFF.

This clonotype has just a few counts. This chain connects TRBV4-1 to TRBJ2-3, with 12 bases aligning to TRBD1. Trimming cost V 5 bases and J 9 bases; bases outside gene matches: 6. There are 14 residues in the CDR3. The germline V gene encodes CDR1 MGHRA and CDR2 YSYEKL. The CDR3: CASSTGTGGITQYF. In nucleotides, the CDR3 is TGCGCCAGCAGCACCGGGACAGGGGGCATAACGCAGTATTTT.

The table lists this clonotype with a few counts. The gene calls are TRBV12-3 or TRBV12-4 and TRBJ2-2; D uncertain. The CDR3 is 18 amino acids. V was shortened by 3 bases and J by 1 base, with 18 bases between the two germline ends. This CDR3 is CASSFFLGKVQNTGELFF. CDR3 bases: TGTGCCAGCAGTTTTTTCCTTGGGAAAGTGCAGAACACCGGGGAGCTGTTTTTT.

This clonotype appeared a single time. The DNA of the CDR3 is TGTGCCAGCAGCAACGGCCCGGCCTACGAGCAGTACGTC. Protein sequence: CASSNGPAYEQYV. The chain combines TRBV6-5 with TRBJ2-7, with D unclear. V lost 6 bases, J lost 2 bases, and 11 bases lay in between. CDR3 size: 13 residues. Germline V gives CDR1 MNHEY, CDR2 SVGAGI.